The 20 T cell receptor beta chains listed next were all sequenced from one sample in a study of blood T cells in healthy people across ages. Primed by a sample-barcoded 5' primer and a J-beta primer mix, a second PCR proceeded for about 6 to 11 cycles. TCRdb passed the 5' RACE reads through MiXCR, listing each CDR3 protein once. The sample yields 650,000 to 800,000 distinct CDR3 sequences, about 51% seen once. Input material: blood. The source of these receptors is a woman older than 75 in good health.

For this clonotype: This may come from a read error, since a much larger clone is one base off. The chain couples TRBV29-1 to TRBJ2-7; D unclear. CDR3 length: 10 amino acids. Germline lookup yields CDR1 SQVTM and CDR2 ANQGSEA. The V end was cut by 6 bases, the J end by 7 bases, with 10 bases between. CDR3 region: CSVQGNEQYF. The CDR3 DNA reads as TGCAGCGTACAAGGCAATGAGCAGTACTTC.

This clonotype has a count of ten or more. This chain links TRBV7-2 with TRBJ2-1, with 10 bases matching TRBD2. The length of the CDR3 is 16 residues. V was pared by 3 bases and J by 7 bases, with 9 bases of the junction left unmatched. Germline V gene lookup returns CDR1 SGHTA and CDR2 FQGNSA. CDR3: CASSFGGTSALNEQFF. The CDR3 region has the DNA TGTGCCAGCAGCTTCGGCGGGACTAGCGCTCTAAATGAGCAGTTCTTC.

V is TRBV20-1 and J is TRBJ2-3; D is perhaps TRBD1 or TRBD2 (5 bases each). Germline V lookup: CDR1 DFQATT, CDR2 SNEGSKA (reference sequence). V was clipped by 5 bases and J by 6 bases, with 18 bases between them. The CDR3 covers 14 residues. CDR3 sequence reads: CSAPPGLGADTQYF. The CDR3 DNA reads TGCAGTGCTCCCCCGGGGCTTGGGGCGGATACGCAGTATTTT.

This chain connects TRBV20-1 to TRBJ2-1; possible D gene TRBD2, 6 bases. The V end was cut by 0 bases, the J end by 4 bases, with 13 bases between. CDR3 size: 15 residues. Germline V gene data show CDR1 as DFQATT and CDR2 as SNEGSKA (reference sequence). The CDR3 loop is CSARDSLGGYNEQFF. For the CDR3, the DNA is TGCAGTGCTAGAGATTCGCTAGGAGGGTACAATGAGCAGTTCTTC.

The chain combines TRBV12-3 or TRBV12-4 with TRBJ2-5; D perhaps matches TRBD2 (6 bases). The CDR3 contains 14 residues. V lost 2 bases to trimming and J lost 3 bases, with 10 bases between them. Here the CDR3 DNA reads TGTGCCAGCAGTTTAAGGAGGGTAAAAGAGACCCAGTACTTC. This sequence encodes CASSLRRVKETQYF.

A word on this clonotype: Relative to the germline gene, one junction end is altered; a read error may explain this. The chain uses TRBV10-2 and TRBJ1-2; no firm D call. CDR1 is WSHSY, CDR2 SAAADI, per germline. The CDR3 sequence is 11 residues long. CDR3 region: CASSGPGGCTF. CDR3 nucleotides: TGCGCCAGCAGTGGTCCGGGTGGCTGCACCTTC.

This clonotype was observed a handful of times. The rearrangement links TRBV29-1 to TRBJ2-5, with D perhaps matching TRBD2 (6 bases). The CDR3 runs 13 residues. Germline V lookup: CDR1 SQVTM, CDR2 ANQGSEA. Trimming took 7 bases from V and 11 from J, leaving 23 bases between them. The CDR3 DNA sequence: TGCAGCGGCCGACAGTGGGTGGGGGGAGAGCAGTACTTC. Protein product: CSGRQWVGGEQYF.

As to this clonotype: One base away lies a much larger clone, so this may be a sequencing read error. This chain connects TRBV10-3 to TRBJ2-7; 7 bases line up with TRBD1. The ends lost 6 bases at V and 1 base at J; junction bases unmatched: 0. Germline CDR1 reads ENHRY; CDR2 reads SYGVKD. This CDR3 has 12 residues. CDR3 sequence (DNA): TGTGCCATCAGGGACAGGTCCTACGAGCAGTACTTC. Translating gives CAIRDRSYEQYF.

This clonotype appeared a few times. The chain joins TRBV4-2 to TRBJ2-2, with TRBD1 identical over 8 bases. The CDR3 spans 15 residues. Germline V gene data show CDR1 as LGHNA and CDR2 as YNFKEQ. V was pared by 5 bases and J by 4 bases, with 6 bases of the junction left unmatched. The DNA for the CDR3 is TGTGCCAGCAGCGAAACAGGGGGAGTCACCGGGGAGCTGTTTTTT. This sequence encodes CASSETGGVTGELFF.

This clonotype was observed a single time. This chain connects TRBV7-2 to TRBJ2-7; TRBD2 matches at 8 bases. The CDR3 totals 16 residues. Unmatched junction bases numbered 8, after V lost 3 bases and J lost 1 base. The germline V gene encodes CDR1 SGHTA and CDR2 FQGNSA. CDR3 protein: CASSFRSGSSSYEQYF. The CDR3 DNA reads TGTGCCAGCAGCTTCAGAAGCGGGAGTTCTTCCTACGAGCAGTACTTC.

About this clonotype: A read error is possible here, since a much larger clone lies one base away. V usage is TRBV6-1 and J usage is TRBJ2-5; 8 nucleotides agree with TRBD2. The J call may be incorrect, as the DNA end agrees better with TRBJ2-7. The germline gives CDR1 MNHNS, CDR2 SASEGT. This CDR3 has 16 amino acids. CDR3 sequence: CASSESSWASGYEQYF. The DNA for the CDR3 is TGTGCCAGCAGTGAAAGCTCTTGGGCTAGCGGGTACGAGCAGTACTTC.

This chain uses TRBV29-1 with TRBJ2-7; 8 bases line up with TRBD2. This CDR3 comprises 15 residues. CDR1 and CDR2 (germline): SQVTM, ANQGSEA. The junction had 14 bases not matched to a gene; V was cut back by 6 bases and J by 4 bases. This CDR3 reads CSVESGLERVYEQYF. The CDR3 nucleotides are TGCAGCGTGGAATCGGGACTAGAACGAGTTTACGAGCAGTACTTC.

The chain has TRBV12-3 or TRBV12-4 and TRBJ2-2; D may be TRBD1 (5 bases). CDR3 size: 17 residues. With 5 bases removed from V and 3 bases from J, the gap between germline ends came to 19 bases. The CDR3 DNA sequence: TGTGCCAGCAGTATAGGTCAGGGCTCCCATTACACCGGGGAGCTGTTTTTT. Translation: CASSIGQGSHYTGELFF.

The rearrangement joins TRBV29-1 to TRBJ1-2, with D maybe TRBD1 (5 bases). Trimming took 8 bases from V and 4 from J, leaving 17 bases between them. CDR1 and CDR2 (germline): SQVTM, ANQGSEA. CDR3 size: 13 residues. The DNA of the CDR3 is TGCAGCATTCACAGGCTGGACGCCTATGGCTACACCTTC. It specifies CSIHRLDAYGYTF.

V and J are TRBV18 and TRBJ2-5; D is perhaps TRBD2 (5 bases). From germline, CDR1 is KGHSH and CDR2 LQKENI. V was cut by 2 bases and J by 11 bases, with 12 bases left in between. This CDR3 has 12 amino acids. CDR3 protein: CASSPSGMEQYF. DNA for the CDR3: TGTGCCAGCTCACCATCGGGGATGGAGCAGTACTTC. The whole variable domain, filled in from reference TRBV18 and TRBJ2-5, reads NAGVMQNPRHLVRRRGQEARLRCSPMKGHSHVYWYRQLPEEGLKFMVYLQKENIIDESGMPKERFSAEFPKEGPSILRIQQVVRGDSAAYFCASSPSGMEQYFGPGTRLLVL.

The chain uses TRBV7-3 and TRBJ1-1; D is possibly TRBD1 (6 bases). CDR1 and CDR2 from the germline V gene are SGHTA and FQGTGA. The CDR3 covers 14 residues. V lost 5 bases and J lost 10, with 20 bases in between. CDR3 in DNA: TGTGCCAGCAGCGTCAGTAAAGATACAGGGTCAGCTTTCTTT. Its translation is CASSVSKDTGSAFF.

The chain employs TRBV20-1 and TRBJ1-1, with 7 bases identical to TRBD1. V trimming: 3 bases; J trimming: 0 bases; junction bases outside the gene matches: 7. Germline V gene data show CDR1 as DFQATT and CDR2 as SNEGSKA (reference sequence). The CDR3 loop spans 15 amino acids. The CDR3 is CSARKTGIMNTEAFF. CDR3 in DNA: TGCAGTGCTAGGAAGACAGGGATCATGAACACTGAAGCTTTCTTT.

The sample holds many counts of this clonotype. V and J are TRBV20-1 and TRBJ1-2; 9 nucleotides align to TRBD1. This CDR3 contains 15 residues. V lost 6 bases, J lost 8 bases, and 16 bases stayed unmatched. Germline loops: CDR1 DFQATT, CDR2 SNEGSKA (reference sequence). As DNA, the CDR3 is TGCAGTGCCGATAAAAGCGGACAGGGGTTCAAAGGCTACACCTTC. Its protein product is CSADKSGQGFKGYTF.

This clonotype came up a few times. The chain has TRBV10-3 and TRBJ2-5; 12 bases match TRBD2. CDR1 and CDR2 (germline): ENHRY, SYGVKD. The CDR3 sequence is 14 residues long. Losses at the gene ends were 5 bases for V and 2 bases for J; bases not matched to a gene: 0. CDR3 nucleotides: TGTGCCATCAGTACTAGCGGGGGGCAAGAGACCCAGTACTTC. Translating it yields CAISTSGGQETQYF.

This clonotype has only a few counts. The chain joins TRBV6-5 to TRBJ1-4; 8 nucleotides match TRBD1. The ends lost 3 bases at V and 8 bases at J; junction bases unmatched: 11. CDR1 and CDR2 (germline): MNHEY, SVGAGI. This CDR3 contains 16 residues. The CDR3 DNA reads TGTGCCAGCAGTTATATCCAGGGGGCATCTTCAGAAAAACTGTTTTTT. The encoded protein is CASSYIQGASSEKLFF.